The entry below describes one T cell receptor beta chain. The data stem from a study of follicular helper T cells after annual influenza vaccination. V dropped 6 bases and J dropped 2 bases, with 13 bases sitting between them. CDR3 length: 14 amino acids. The time point here: 2015-2016 season, pre-vaccination. Excluded were substance abuse, HIV/AIDS, active cancer, immunomodulatory drugs and active illness. Using immunoSEQ multiplex PCR, the repertoire was profiled, and TCRdb retains in-frame clones only, with some absent. The sample carries approximately 15,000 clones, 78% recorded once. Here the sequenced sample was CXCR5- memory CD4+ T cells sorted from blood, taken on the day of influenza vaccination. The chain employs TRBV5-3 and TRBJ2-3, with D unresolved. TRBV5-3 is reported as an ORF; its role is uncertain. The clonotype comes from an adult who received the influenza vaccine. This chain's CDR3 is CARIPGDFTDTQYF. CDR3 DNA: TGTGCCAGAATACCCGGAGACTTCACAGATACGCAGTATTTT.